The subject of this entry is one T cell receptor beta chain. Antigen specificity is unknown. These data originate in a study of CD8+ T cells in alopecia areata. Study context: Treated patients received oral tofacitinib, 5 to 10 mg twice daily.

General study points: Normal skin's resident alphabeta T cells are also sequenced in scalp samples.

The length of the CDR3 is 11 residues. The germline CDR1 and CDR2 sequences are MNHEY and SMNVEV (reference sequence). V lost 3 bases and J lost 7, with 4 bases in between. As the sequencing template, cDNA was produced by extracting RNA and reverse transcribing it. Assay used: immunoSEQ multiplex PCR; TCRdb lists only in-frame clones, some missing. This table has over 15,000 clones, approximately 54% appearing once. Alopecia areata patients provided lesional scalp punch biopsies and peripheral blood. Sequencing input: skin. The chain recombines TRBV27 with TRBJ2-1; D unresolved. This clonotype originated in a human donor with alopecia areata. This CDR3 is CASSFANEQFF. The CDR3 nucleotides read TGTGCCAGCAGTTTTGCGAATGAGCAGTTCTTC.